Below are 19 T cell receptor beta chains sequenced from a single sample in a study of T cells in tuberculosis. Using immunoSEQ multiplex PCR, the repertoire was profiled, and TCRdb retains in-frame clones only, with some absent. The table lists about 30,000 clones, roughly 95% of them singletons. Input material: PBMCs. The receptors derive from a donor under 30 with latent tuberculosis or without tuberculosis infection.

The chain uses TRBV10-2 and TRBJ1-1; 9 bases fit TRBD1. This CDR3 spans 13 amino acids. V gave up 10 bases and J gave up 1 base; unmatched junction bases: 4. Germline V gives CDR1 WSHSY, CDR2 SAAADI. The CDR3 loop is CATSGQGNTEAFF. CDR3 sequence (DNA): TGCGCCACCTCGGGACAGGGGAACACTGAAGCTTTCTTT.

This clone was seen just once. The rearrangement joins TRBV7-9 to TRBJ2-3; no reliable D call. V was cut by 5 bases and J by 6 bases, with 15 bases left in between. The CDR3 extends over 14 amino acids. The germline CDR1 and CDR2 sequences are SEHNR and FQNEAQ (reference sequence). The CDR3 spells CASSADRLGDTQYF. The CDR3 region has the DNA TGTGCCAGCAGCGCCGATAGACTTGGGGATACGCAGTATTTT.

The chain couples TRBV7-9 to TRBJ1-1, with TRBD1 as a possible D gene (5 bases). Per germline, CDR1 SEHNR and CDR2 FQNEAQ (reference sequence). The CDR3 consists of 15 residues. Trimming pared 4 bases from V and 1 base from J, leaving 13 bases between. The CDR3 region is CASSWGDGRNTEAFF. As DNA, the CDR3 is TGTGCCAGCAGCTGGGGGGACGGCAGGAACACTGAAGCTTTCTTT.

The rearrangement joins TRBV6-6 to TRBJ1-4; 9 bases line up with TRBD1. CDR3 length: 13 amino acids. V was clipped by 6 bases and J by 7 bases; unmatched bases: 3. Germline V CDR1 and CDR2: MNHNY, SVGAGI (reference sequence). The CDR3 sequence: CASSRDRVEKLFF. As DNA, the CDR3 is TGTGCCAGCAGCCGGGACAGGGTTGAAAAACTGTTTTTT.

The CDR3 spells CATSRTGGSYEQYF. The CDR3 DNA reads TGTGCCACCAGCCGGACAGGGGGTTCCTACGAGCAGTACTTC. J is TRBJ2-7 and V is TRBV15, with 10 nucleotides matching TRBD1. The CDR3 runs 14 residues. In germline, CDR1 is LNHNV, CDR2 YYDKDF (reference sequence). The V segment lost 5 bases and the J segment 1 base; nucleotides outside the gene matches: 2.

This chain links TRBV12-5 with TRBJ1-1; D is unclear. The CDR3 contains 11 residues. Germline V gives CDR1 LGHNT, CDR2 FRNRAP. Between the trimmed V and J ends, which lost 3 bases and 8 bases, there was a span of 7 bases. The CDR3 is CASGFVAEAFF. CDR3 nucleotides: TGTGCTAGTGGTTTTGTTGCGGAAGCTTTCTTT.

The rearrangement uses TRBV5-1 and TRBJ2-7; D gene uncertain. This CDR3 contains 14 residues. CDR1 and CDR2 (germline): SGHRS, YFSETQ. Trimming pared 0 bases from V and 3 bases from J, leaving 10 bases between. CDR3 in amino acids: CASSLGGSDYEQYF. CDR3 nucleotides: TGCGCCAGCAGCTTGGGTGGCAGCGACTACGAGCAGTACTTC.

This chain connects TRBV7-9 to TRBJ2-5; maybe TRBD1 (6 bases). The CDR3 runs 17 residues. Deletions cut 1 base from V and 1 base from J, with 16 bases between. From germline, CDR1 is SEHNR and CDR2 FQNEAQ (reference sequence). Here the CDR3 reads CASSLGSGQLFQETQYF. The CDR3 region has the DNA TGTGCCAGCAGCTTAGGATCCGGACAGCTATTCCAAGAGACCCAGTACTTC.

The chain couples TRBV18 to TRBJ1-1; 11 bases agree with TRBD1. The CDR3 has 14 amino acids. V trimming: 4 bases; J trimming: 4 bases; junction bases outside the gene matches: 2. In germline, CDR1 is KGHSH, CDR2 LQKENI. The chain's CDR3 is CASSLGQGATEAFF. The DNA of the CDR3 is TGTGCCAGCTCACTTGGACAGGGGGCCACTGAAGCTTTCTTT.

V is TRBV7-9 and J is TRBJ2-3, with 8 bases lining up with TRBD2. V shed 0 bases and J 0 bases; nucleotides not matched to a gene: 8. CDR3 size: 18 residues. Germline V gives CDR1 SEHNR, CDR2 FQNEAQ (reference sequence). The CDR3 coding sequence is TGTGCCAGCAGCTTAGCGCAGACTAGCGACACTAGCACAGATACGCAGTATTTT. It translates to CASSLAQTSDTSTDTQYF.

This clone was counted a few times. The chain uses TRBV6-1 and TRBJ2-2; TRBD2 agrees at 12 bases. CDR1 and CDR2 (germline): MNHNS, SASEGT. V dropped 2 bases and J dropped 6; count of bases not matched to a gene: 1. The CDR3 is made up of 15 amino acids. The CDR3 region has the DNA TGTGCCAGCAGTGAACTAGCGGGAGGGCCCGGGGAGCTGTTTTTT. Translation: CASSELAGGPGELFF.

The gene calls are TRBV2 and TRBJ1-1; 8 bases are a match to TRBD1. The V and J ends lost 6 bases and 5 bases, in that order; junction bases with no gene match: 11. The CDR3 runs 15 residues. CDR1 is SNHLY, CDR2 FYNNEI, per germline. The CDR3 protein is CASRYRGLSGTEAFF. The CDR3 DNA reads TGTGCCAGCAGGTACAGGGGGTTATCGGGAACTGAAGCTTTCTTT. Filled out from reference TRBV2 and TRBJ1-1, the complete variable domain reads EPEVTQTPSHQVTQMGQEVILRCVPISNHLYFYWYRQILGQKVEFLVSFYNNEISEKSEIFDDQFSVERPDGSNFTLKIRSTKLEDSAMYFCASRYRGLSGTEAFFGQGTRLTVV.

This clone was detected once. The V gene is TRBV7-9, the J gene TRBJ2-7, with D perhaps TRBD1 (5 bases). Germline V gene lookup returns CDR1 SEHNR and CDR2 FQNEAQ (reference sequence). Trimming removed 5 bases at V and 3 bases at J, with 11 bases between. The CDR3 sequence is 13 residues long. CDR3: CASSEQELYEQYF. Written as DNA, the CDR3 is TGTGCCAGCAGCGAACAGGAACTCTACGAGCAGTACTTC.

The chain carries TRBV6-5 and TRBJ2-7; 8 nucleotides align to TRBD2. Germline-derived CDR1 and CDR2 are MNHEY and SVGAGI. The CDR3 covers 16 residues. The ends lost 4 bases at V and 7 bases at J; junction bases unmatched: 15. The CDR3 DNA reads TGTGCCAGCAGTTCGACGGCGGGAGGAACATCGGGGGAGCAGTACTTC. It translates to CASSSTAGGTSGEQYF.

The chain joins TRBV6-6 to TRBJ2-3; 8 bases agree with TRBD2. After removal of 0 bases from V and 12 bases from J, the junction contained 5 bases not matched to a gene. The CDR3 is 13 amino acids. CDR1 is MNHNY, CDR2 SVGAGI, per germline (reference sequence). The CDR3 sequence: CASSYSGSGAQYF. The CDR3 coding sequence is TGTGCCAGCAGTTACTCCGGTAGCGGGGCTCAGTATTTT.

CDR3 sequence (DNA): TGTGCCAGTACCCAGAACACCGGGGAGCTGTTTTTT. Amino acid sequence: CASTQNTGELFF. V gene TRBV19 combines with J gene TRBJ2-2; D remains ambiguous. The V end was cut by 7 bases, the J end by 1 base, with 4 bases between. The CDR3 runs 12 residues. Germline CDR1 is LNHDA and CDR2 is SQIVND (reference sequence).

This clone was observed a handful of times. This sequence joins TRBV27 and TRBJ2-3; 9 bases map to TRBD1. J was trimmed by 1 base and V by 8 bases; bases with no gene match: 10. Germline V gene lookup returns CDR1 MNHEY and CDR2 SMNVEV (reference sequence). The length of the CDR3 is 16 residues. DNA of the CDR3: TGTGCCAGCGGTCCTACAGGGGGCAGGGGCACAGATACGCAGTATTTT. Its protein product is CASGPTGGRGTDTQYF.

This sequence joins TRBV4-1 and TRBJ1-1, with D hard to call. This CDR3 has 13 residues. Germline lookup yields CDR1 MGHRA and CDR2 YSYEKL. V shed 5 bases and J shed 0 bases, with 7 bases lying between them. CDR3 in amino acids: CASSFRVNTEAFF. The CDR3 DNA reads as TGCGCCAGCAGCTTTCGGGTGAACACTGAAGCTTTCTTT.

This clone appeared once. The chain carries TRBV30 and TRBJ2-2, with no clear D. Germline V CDR1 and CDR2: GTSNPN, SVGIG (reference sequence). Trimming removed 0 bases from V and 1 base from J, with 12 bases in between. CDR3 length: 16 amino acids. The CDR3 is CAWSVPWRGNTGELFF. In nucleotides, the CDR3 is TGTGCCTGGAGTGTTCCATGGAGAGGGAACACCGGGGAGCTGTTTTTT.